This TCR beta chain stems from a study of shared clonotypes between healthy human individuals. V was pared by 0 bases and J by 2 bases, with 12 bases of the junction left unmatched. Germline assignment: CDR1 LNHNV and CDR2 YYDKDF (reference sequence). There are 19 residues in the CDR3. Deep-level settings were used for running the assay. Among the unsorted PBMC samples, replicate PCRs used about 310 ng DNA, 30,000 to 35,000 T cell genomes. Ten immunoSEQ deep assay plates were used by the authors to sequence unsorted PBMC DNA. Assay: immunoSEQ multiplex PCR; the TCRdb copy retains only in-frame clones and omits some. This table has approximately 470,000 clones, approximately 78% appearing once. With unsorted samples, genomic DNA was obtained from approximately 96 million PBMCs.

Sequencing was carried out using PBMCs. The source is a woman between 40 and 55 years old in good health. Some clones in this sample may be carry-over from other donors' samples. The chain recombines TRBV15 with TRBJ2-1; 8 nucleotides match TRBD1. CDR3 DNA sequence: TGTGCCACCAGCAGAGATTTCAACCCAGGGGGCGGGACCTACAATGAGCAGTTCTTC. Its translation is CATSRDFNPGGGTYNEQFF.